The present entry profiles one T cell receptor (beta chain) with its context. As yet, its antigen is unknown. This record belongs to a study of OX40 agonist ivuxolimab in advanced cancers. Study as a whole: Patients were dosed with the agonistic anti-OX40 (CD134) antibody ivuxolimab. Melanoma, hepatocellular carcinoma, head and neck or renal cell cancer occurred in dose-escalation patients.

Produced via immunoSEQ multiplex PCR; TCRdb's table is partial and in-frame only. The data show 60,000 to 80,000 clones, with roughly 88% seen just once and around 8.3% held by the top ten. V gave up 4 bases and J gave up 4 bases, with 1 base separating them. The CDR3 spans 11 residues. The germline V gene encodes CDR1 SNHLY and CDR2 FYNNEI. Study results and limitations: Certain nonresponders additionally had low normalized T-cell clonal expansion. With doses of 0.1 to 3.0 mg/kg, CD4+ and CD8+ blood T cells had undergone clonal expansion by week 6.

Sequenced here: CD4+ or CD8+ T cells sorted from blood, sampled in a trial of the OX40 agonist ivuxolimab. This sequence originates from an adult with an advanced solid tumor such as melanoma, head and neck, liver or kidney cancer. The chain combines TRBV2 with TRBJ2-2; D uncertain. The CDR3 sequence: CASSVTGELFF. In DNA, the CDR3 is TGTGCCAGCAGTGTCACCGGGGAGCTGTTTTTT.